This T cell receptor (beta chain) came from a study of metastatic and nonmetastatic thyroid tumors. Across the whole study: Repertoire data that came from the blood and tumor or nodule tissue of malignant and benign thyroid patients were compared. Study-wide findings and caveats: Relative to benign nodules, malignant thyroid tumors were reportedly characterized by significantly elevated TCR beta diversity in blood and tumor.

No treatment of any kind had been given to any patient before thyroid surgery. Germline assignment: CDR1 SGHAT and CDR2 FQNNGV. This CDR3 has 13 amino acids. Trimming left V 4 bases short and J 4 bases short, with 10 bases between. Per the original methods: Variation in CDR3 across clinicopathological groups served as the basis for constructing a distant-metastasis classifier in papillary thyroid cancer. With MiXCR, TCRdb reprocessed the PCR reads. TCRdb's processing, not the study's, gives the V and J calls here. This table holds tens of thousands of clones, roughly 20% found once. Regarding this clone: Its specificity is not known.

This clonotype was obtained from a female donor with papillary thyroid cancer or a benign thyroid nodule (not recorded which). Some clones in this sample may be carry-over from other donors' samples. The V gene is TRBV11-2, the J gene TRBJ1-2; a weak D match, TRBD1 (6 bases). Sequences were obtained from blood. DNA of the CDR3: TGTGCCAGCAGCTCGACAGGACCCTATGGCTACACCTTC. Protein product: CASSSTGPYGYTF.